Included here is one T cell receptor (beta chain) sequence, with context. This clonotype was detected many times. Its antigen remains unidentified. No clone much larger than this one lies a single base away; base qualities are absent. The data were obtained in a study of liver allograft versus peripheral blood T cells (dated by TCRdb to the early 2020s). Broadly, across the study: The study compared the T cell receptor repertoires present in transplanted livers with the repertoires present in the peripheral blood of liver transplant recipients. On the study overall, not on this receptor specifically: According to the report, the T cell receptor repertoires detected in peripheral blood were different from the repertoires found inside liver allografts.

Sequenced using an Illumina MiSeq. TCRdb reworked the public reads: Q25 trimming with fastp, MiXCR clone assembly, productive beta chains retained. Records with the same CDR3 protein are collapsed into one entry carrying the most frequent genes and DNA. Present in this sample are about 3,100 distinct CDR3 sequences, about 15% of which were seen just once. The ten most abundant clones make up approximately 45% of the sample. Ends trimmed: V by 0 bases, J by 4 bases; bases unmatched to a gene: 6. Reading the germline V gene (reference sequence) gives CDR1 MNHEY and CDR2 SMNVEV. From the cysteine up to the phenylalanine, the CDR3 has a length of 15 residues. The kept DNA is CDR3 alone, 45 bases in frame from the first base.

The receptor was isolated from a human patient who had a liver transplant. Following a transplant, some T lymphocytes may have been derived from the graft donor. The receptor chain draws on TRBV27 and TRBJ2-7; 7 central nucleotides agree with TRBD2. The DNA reads as follows: TGTGCCAGCAGTTTATCGCGGGAGCACGATTACGAGCAGTACTTC. It translates to CASSLSREHDYEQYF.